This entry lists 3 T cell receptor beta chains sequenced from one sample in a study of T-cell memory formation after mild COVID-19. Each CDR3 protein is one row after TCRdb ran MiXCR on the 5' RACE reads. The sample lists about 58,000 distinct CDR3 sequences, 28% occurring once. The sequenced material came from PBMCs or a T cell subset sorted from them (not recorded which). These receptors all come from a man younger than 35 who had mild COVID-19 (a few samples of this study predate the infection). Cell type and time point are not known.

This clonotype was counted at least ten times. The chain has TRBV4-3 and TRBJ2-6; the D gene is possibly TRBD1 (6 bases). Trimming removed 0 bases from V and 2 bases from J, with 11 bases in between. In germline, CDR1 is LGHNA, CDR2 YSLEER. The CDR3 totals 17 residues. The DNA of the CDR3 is TGCGCCAGCAGCCAAGAAACCCAGGGGACTGGGGCCAACGTCCTGACTTTC. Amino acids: CASSQETQGTGANVLTF.

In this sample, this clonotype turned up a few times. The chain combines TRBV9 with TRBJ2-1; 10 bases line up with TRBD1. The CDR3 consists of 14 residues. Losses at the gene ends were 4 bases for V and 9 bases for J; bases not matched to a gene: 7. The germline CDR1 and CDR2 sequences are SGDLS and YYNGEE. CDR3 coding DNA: TGTGCCAGCAGCCTTGGACAGGGGGACACTGAGCAGTTCTTC. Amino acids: CASSLGQGDTEQFF.

The CDR3 spells CASSLEGLAGEIDTQYF. CDR3 DNA sequence: TGTGCCAGCAGCTTGGAGGGTCTAGCGGGGGAGATAGATACGCAGTATTTT. The rearrangement links TRBV7-9 to TRBJ2-3; 10 nucleotides match TRBD2. Germline assignment: CDR1 SEHNR and CDR2 FQNEAQ (reference sequence). V was pared by 3 bases and J by 5 bases, with 11 bases of the junction left unmatched. The CDR3 runs to 17 residues.